The T cell receptor beta chain described here comes from a study of blood T cell repertoires in COVID-19. Background on the study: Acute and convalescent COVID-19 specimens originated in the United States, Italy and Spain. In each case, the material was cDNA or gDNA derived from T cells, B-cell-depleted T cells, or PBMCs.

V was pared by 6 bases and J by 6 bases, with 14 bases between. Germline V gene lookup returns CDR1 PRHDT and CDR2 FYEKMQ (reference sequence). This CDR3 has 13 amino acids. TCRdb's table, derived via immunoSEQ multiplex PCR, lists solely in-frame clones and lacks some. The table has roughly 150,000 clones, approximately 95% seen once. The chain employs TRBV13 and TRBJ1-1, with D uncertain. This sequence was found in a woman aged 60 to 75 with COVID-19, enrolled during active disease. Sequenced sample: peripheral blood. The CDR3 nucleotides read TGTGCCAGCAGTCCCGGTCGGAGCTCTGAAGCTTTCTTT. It specifies CASSPGRSSEAFF.